Sequencing of this T cell receptor (beta chain) was carried out in a study of post-analysis software for immune sequencing data. Study outcomes and limitations: Included in a set of several TRBV segments more frequent in patients than controls were TRBV5-6, TRBV5-1 and TRBV20-1. With F measure, samples from one preparation batch clustered together strongly.

CDR1 is MDHEN, CDR2 SYDVKM, per germline. The CDR3 loop spans 18 amino acids. J was trimmed by 0 bases and V by 3 bases; bases with no gene match: 7. On this clonotype itself: Its antigen is still unknown.

Unique molecular identifiers tagged the TCR beta cDNA libraries. Each batch of about 0.95 to 11 million T cells produced roughly 450,000 cDNA molecules. TCRdb redid the calling of the PCR reads with MiXCR, one entry per CDR3 protein. The sample includes about 770,000 distinct CDR3 sequences, about 45% seen only once; the top ten take around 4.7%. Input material: blood. This chain links TRBV28 with TRBJ2-4; TRBD2 matches 11 bases. The receptor was derived from a girl aged 10 to 17 with multiple sclerosis. CDR3 coding DNA: TGTGCCAGCAGTTTTAGACTAGCGGGAAGCTTAGCCAAAAACATTCAGTACTTC. Its protein is CASSFRLAGSLAKNIQYF.